Listed below are T cell receptor beta chains from one sample, sequenced in a study of early stage breast cancer tumors. Sequencing was performed with immunoSEQ multiplex PCR; in TCRdb, only in-frame clones are kept and a portion is missing. The data contain some 30,000 clones, roughly 81% of them singletons. Sequenced sample: blood. Receptor source: a person aged 45-60 years with breast cancer. CDR3s include the opening cysteine and the closing phenylalanine or tryptophan. The D gene is left open where the match is weak. The size field is filled for only some rows; it gives once, few, many or a size class.

V	J	size	D	DNA	CDR3
TRBV5-5	TRBJ1-2	-	-	TGTGCCAGCAGCTTGTCAGGGACCAACTATGGCTACACCTTC	CASSLSGTNYGYTF
TRBV29-1	TRBJ2-3	-	-	TGCAGCGTAGATACGGACAGCCCCTTTGCAGATACGCAGTATTTT	CSVDTDSPFADTQYF
TRBV9	TRBJ2-1	-	TRBD1	TGTGCCAGCAGCCGGGACAGGGATAATGAGCAGTTCTTC	CASSRDRDNEQFF
TRBV7-6	TRBJ1-4	few	-	TGTGCCAGCAGCTTAGGTCAGTGGGAGGAAAAACTGTTTTTT	CASSLGQWEEKLFF
TRBV6-5	TRBJ2-1	-	TRBD2	TGTGCCAGCAGCCGCGGGGGACTGGGGCAGTTCTTC	CASSRGGLGQFF
TRBV6-4	TRBJ2-3	few	-	TGTGCCAGCAGTGTCTCAATAGGGGGAACGCAGTATTTT	CASSVSIGGTQYF
TRBV7-2	TRBJ1-2	few	TRBD1	TGTGCCAGCAGCTTAGGACAGGGGCGGTGTGGCTACACCTTC	CASSLGQGRCGYTF
TRBV28	TRBJ2-7	-	-	TGTGCCAGCAGTTCCGGGGCTCTTGGGCAGTACTTC	CASSSGALGQYF
TRBV9	TRBJ1-1	-	-	TGTGCCAGCAGCGTAGTTCGGGGAGAAGGCACTGAAGCTTTCTTT	CASSVVRGEGTEAFF
TRBV19	TRBJ1-4	-	TRBD1	TGTGCCAGTACCACTCAGGACAGGGCGCGTGAAAAACTGTTTTTT	CASTTQDRAREKLFF
TRBV11-3	TRBJ2-1	once	TRBD2	TGTGCCAGCAGCCCCCGGGGGGGCCAGCAGGATGAGCAGTTCTTC	CASSPRGGQQDEQFF
TRBV18	TRBJ2-5	once	TRBD2	TGTGCCAGCTCACCAGCTTTAGCGGGGAGGGAGACCCAGTACTTC	CASSPALAGRETQYF
TRBV30	TRBJ2-7	-	TRBD2	TGTGCCCAACAACTAGCGGGGTTCTACGAGCAGTACTTC	CAQQLAGFYEQYF
TRBV5-6	TRBJ1-5	-	-	TGTGCCAGCAGCCTGGGGGGGTCTAGCAATCAGCCCCAGCATTTT	CASSLGGSSNQPQHF
TRBV18	TRBJ1-3	-	TRBD1	TGTGCCAGCTCACCGTCAGGGGGTGGAAACACCATATATTTT	CASSPSGGGNTIYF
TRBV18	TRBJ1-1	-	-	TGTGCCAGCTCACCGTACAGAGGGATGAACACTGAAGCTTTCTTT	CASSPYRGMNTEAFF
TRBV19	TRBJ1-1	-	-	TGTGCCAGTTCCTTAGGGCAGATCATTCCCACTGAAGCTTTCTTT	CASSLGQIIPTEAFF
TRBV6-1	TRBJ1-4	-	-	TGTGCCAGCAACTTTCAGGGAATCCGGTTTTTT	CASNFQGIRFF
TRBV4-1	TRBJ2-1	once	-	TGCGCCAGCAGCCAAGGTTTGGGGTACAATGAGCAGTTCTTC	CASSQGLGYNEQFF
TRBV7-7	TRBJ2-5	-	-	TGTGCCAGCAGCCCGGACGTCGTGGAGACCCAGTACTTC	CASSPDVVETQYF
TRBV5-4	TRBJ2-1	-	-	TGTGCCAGCAGCTTGGGACCGAGCTACAATGAGCAGTTCTTC	CASSLGPSYNEQFF
TRBV10-3	TRBJ2-5	-	TRBD2	TGTGCCATCAGTGGGTCTGGGAGCGGGGGGGCAGTAGAGACCCAGTACTTC	CAISGSGSGGAVETQYF
TRBV7-2	TRBJ2-3	-	-	TGTGCCAGCAGCTTACCGGGGAGCACAGATACGCAGTATTTT	CASSLPGSTDTQYF
TRBV19	TRBJ1-2	-	-	TGTGCCAGTATGAGACAATTCATTGGCTATGGCTACACCTTC	CASMRQFIGYGYTF
TRBV7-2	TRBJ2-7	-	TRBD1	TGTGCCAGCAGCCTGGACAGGGGGTACGAGCAGTACTTC	CASSLDRGYEQYF
TRBV2	TRBJ2-7	-	-	TGTGCCAGCAGTGAAGGGTTCTCACAGTACTTC	CASSEGFSQYF
TRBV27	TRBJ2-2	-	-	TGTGCCAGCAGTTTATTGGGACTCAACACCGGGGAGCTGTTTTTT	CASSLLGLNTGELFF
TRBV4-3	TRBJ2-7	-	-	TGCGCCAGCAGCCAAGATAGCAGAAGCGGCTACGAGCAGTACTTC	CASSQDSRSGYEQYF
TRBV6-1	TRBJ2-7	-	-	TGTGCCAGCAGTGAAGGTTCGACCTACGAGCAGTACTTC	CASSEGSTYEQYF
TRBV6-1	TRBJ1-1	-	-	TGTGCCAGCAGCGTCGTGGGGCTGAACACTGAAGCTTTCTTT	CASSVVGLNTEAFF
TRBV29-1	TRBJ1-2	-	-	TGCAGCGTTAGTTCTGCTGGCTACACCTTC	CSVSSAGYTF
TRBV19	TRBJ2-1	-	TRBD2	TGTGCCAGTAGTGGAAGACCAGGGACTAGCGGTGAAAGGCAGTTCTTC	CASSGRPGTSGERQFF
TRBV7-2	TRBJ2-5	-	TRBD2	TGTGCCAGCAGCTCCCTGGGACTAGCGGGAGCAGAGACCCAGTACTTC	CASSSLGLAGAETQYF
TRBV21-1	TRBJ2-7	-	-	TGTGCCAGCAGCAAAGAAGGGCCTAGCGGGAGTTGCTCCTACGAGCAGTACTTC	CASSKEGPSGSCSYEQYF
TRBV27	TRBJ2-7	few	TRBD2	TGTGCCAGCAGTTTATCCGCGGGAGGGCCTGTCGAGCAGTACTTC	CASSLSAGGPVEQYF
TRBV5-1	TRBJ2-7	-	-	TGCGCCAGCAGCTTGGAGCAGGGAAAATACGAGCAGTACTTC	CASSLEQGKYEQYF
TRBV28	TRBJ1-2	-	-	TGTGCCAGCAGTTTGGGGGCTGGCTACACCTTC	CASSLGAGYTF
TRBV2	TRBJ2-5	few	-	TGTGCCAGCAGCAAGGTGGAGACCCAGTACTTC	CASSKVETQYF
TRBV7-3	TRBJ2-1	few	TRBD2	TGTGCCAGCAGCTCCCTAGCGGGGGATGGTGAGCAGTTCTTC	CASSSLAGDGEQFF
TRBV5-5	TRBJ1-5	-	-	TGTGCCAGCAGCTGGGTAGGGGGGGACGACAATCAGCCCCAGCATTTT	CASSWVGGDDNQPQHF
TRBV19	TRBJ1-3	-	TRBD1	TGTGCCAGTAGTCCCTCTATAGGGGACAGGGGGCCTGGAAACACCATATATTTT	CASSPSIGDRGPGNTIYF
TRBV4-1	TRBJ1-1	-	TRBD1	TGCGCCAGCAGCCGGACAGGGCCTAAGAACACTGAAGCTTTCTTT	CASSRTGPKNTEAFF
TRBV10-2	TRBJ2-3	-	-	TGCGCCAGCAGTCCGGGACTGCCTTTCACAGATACGCAGTATTTT	CASSPGLPFTDTQYF
TRBV9	TRBJ2-1	-	-	TGTGCCAGCAGCGACCGGGGGCAGGGATACAATGAGCAGTTCTTC	CASSDRGQGYNEQFF
TRBV14	TRBJ1-3	-	-	TGTGCCAGCAGCCGGTCAGGGTTCTCTGGAAACACCATATATTTT	CASSRSGFSGNTIYF
TRBV5-6	TRBJ1-4	-	-	TGTGCCAGCAGCTTGGGGGGGGCGCGGGAAAAACTGTTTTTT	CASSLGGAREKLFF
TRBV28	TRBJ2-7	-	-	TGTGCATGGGGTGGGGCCTACGAGCAGTACTTC	CAWGGAYEQYF
TRBV5-6	TRBJ2-6	-	-	TGTGCCAGCAGCTTGGGTGGTTCTGGGGCCAACGTCCTGACTTTC	CASSLGGSGANVLTF
TRBV6-5	TRBJ1-4	-	-	TGTGCCAGCAGTTACCGGGGGCCAGGGGTGGGGGAAAAACTGTTTTTT	CASSYRGPGVGEKLFF
TRBV19	TRBJ1-1	few	TRBD1	TGTGCCAGTAGCCGGGGACAGCTGAACACTGAAGCTTTCTTT	CASSRGQLNTEAFF
TRBV7-2	TRBJ2-1	-	-	TGTGCCAGCAGCTTATCTTACTATAGCAATGAGCAGTTCTTC	CASSLSYYSNEQFF
TRBV27	TRBJ1-5	-	TRBD1	TGTGCCAGCAGTCCCGGGACAGGCGCCAATCAGCCCCAGCATTTT	CASSPGTGANQPQHF
TRBV10-2	TRBJ2-5	-	TRBD1	TGCGCCAGCAGTGAGTCGGCAGGGGGTTGGCAGACCCAGTACTTC	CASSESAGGWQTQYF
TRBV6-6	TRBJ2-1	-	-	TGTGCCAGCAGTTACGCAGCCCCAGGAGAAAAGCAGTTCTTC	CASSYAAPGEKQFF
TRBV30	TRBJ1-1	once	-	TGTGCCTGGAGTTCGGACACTCGGGGAGCTTTCTTT	CAWSSDTRGAFF
TRBV7-2	TRBJ1-1	-	-	TGTGCCAGCAGCTTAGATGTCCCACTCATGAACACTGAAGCTTTCTTT	CASSLDVPLMNTEAFF
TRBV19	TRBJ1-6	-	-	TGTGCCAGTAGTACGCGGGGATCACCCCTCCACTTT	CASSTRGSPLHF